This entry is about one T cell receptor (beta chain). The antigen it binds to is not known. No much larger clone exists at a distance of one base, and base qualities are not known. The sample has other DNA sequences that encode this CDR3 too. The donors were healthy, HIV-negative adults with no recently reported acute infections or vaccinations. Every donor was a Caucasian adult living in Nashville, Tennessee, USA. CD4+ T cells were enriched through magnetic negative selection, after which naive cells were positively selected on CD45RA and the remaining negative fraction served as the memory subset. After blood collection by leukapheresis, PBMCs were isolated using Ficoll-Histopaque density gradient centrifugation and then cryopreserved in the vapor phase of liquid nitrogen. Analytical flow cytometry was used to check the purity and quantity of every magnetically sorted T cell population. Genomic DNA was isolated from every sorted fraction and measured by UV absorbance on a Nanodrop 2000c.

The data were obtained in a study of shared clonotypes between healthy human individuals (TCRdb year 2020). With regard to the full study: The cohort included three men and a couple of women between 18 and 49 years of age. For each donor, CD4 naive and CD4 memory were each run on three plates, CD8 naive on two plates, and CD8 memory on one plate. To estimate repertoire size and how much clonotypes are shared between individuals, the study performed deep sequencing of blood TCR repertoires from five healthy adults. Different laboratories and diverse techniques were used to prepare libraries and sequence TCR repertoires, to increase sequencing depth and limit assay-specific biases. Each donor's leukapheresis produced roughly between roughly 0.85 and 9.5 billion PBMCs. General conclusions and limits of the study: Compared with non-shared clonotypes, the clonotypes found in all four sorted-subset donors had higher generation probabilities. Because the study included a small number of donors, the genetic and exposure-history diversity represented was limited. Larger estimated clonotype richness was generally found for naive subsets than for memory subsets. When a handful of donors were compared, the shared fraction of clonotypes was 5% to 6.5% for naive CD4, around 4% for naive CD8, roughly 2.3% for memory CD4, and around 0.4% for memory CD8. Sampling was limited to blood, and TCR repertoires in tissue likely differ from TCR repertoires in blood. Rarefaction of sorted-subset datasets indicated incomplete sequencing despite the large sequencing depth. Pairwise subsampling led to the expectation that sequencing depth would affect the degree of clonotype sharing among donors.

TCR CDR3 regions were amplified from genomic DNA by multiplex PCR using the deep immunoSEQ assay. Genomic DNA extracted from each cell subset was distributed evenly over all wells of several immunoSEQ 96-well plates, and each plate served as one replicate. For sorted subsets, each replicate PCR was loaded with 150 to 250 ng genomic DNA, equivalent to 30,000 to 35,000 T cell genomes. Purified libraries were quantified with a Qubit 3.0 fluorometer, sized on a Bioanalyzer 2100, and re-quantified with the KAPA Library Quantification kit. Each immunoSEQ 96-well plate was sequenced on its own single-read 150-cycle Illumina NextSeq 550 flow cell. Per the original workflow: Because the immunoSEQ output included only junctional sequences and no quality scores, the filtering could not be the same as the filtering used for full-length reads. To assign V/J genes and CDR3, sequences were annotated against IMGT germline references using PyIR, a Python wrapper for IgBLAST v1.9. Any read was removed if the V/J assignment was weak (E-value above 1e-6), the CDR3 was missing, or the read contained stop codons, out-of-frame junctions, or ambiguous translated residues. V3J clonotypes were defined as sequences sharing an identical inferred V gene, J gene, and CDR3 amino acid sequence. The percentage overlap between two repertoires was calculated by dividing the number of shared unique clonotypes by the size of the smaller repertoire. RTK rarefaction, the Chao1 estimator, and Recon v2.1 estimates of unobserved clonotypes were used to assess repertoire richness. OLGA was used to compute generation probabilities for all TCRbeta clonotypes that the gDNA method yielded from a few donors. TCRdb re-hosts the immuneACCESS table, in-frame sequences only. Its copies lack some clones; in the studies checked, an unresolved V gene accounts for under half of them, and the cause for the rest is not known. For V, J and clone size, that table is used; D and trimming come from the DNA. The sample table holds millions of clones, of which approximately 95% were seen once. The ten largest account for under 0.45% of the sample.

The source material was naive CD4+ T cells from PBMCs. What this sample's cell subset or site label stands for: CD45RA+ positively selected. The source is a man in his late teens or twenties in good health. Some clones in this sample may be carry-over from other donors' samples.

The DNA sequence reads TGTGCCAGTAGTACCACAGGTAGCAATCAGCCCCAGCATTTT. Its protein is CASSTTGSNQPQHF. Recombination joined TRBV19 with TRBJ1-5, and possibly TRBD1, on 5 matching bases. Including cysteine and phenylalanine, the CDR3 has 14 amino acids. Solely the CDR3 DNA is kept, with 42 bases framed from the first base. The CDR1 and CDR2 encoded by the germline V gene (reference sequence) are LNHDA and SQIVND. V lost 4 bases and J lost 0 bases; the stretch between them is 7 bases long.